The next 8 T cell receptor beta chains were all read from a single sample in a study of T cell responses to AZD1222 COVID-19 vaccine. The data were produced by immunoSEQ multiplex PCR, yet TCRdb's version contains in-frame clones alone and is incomplete. The table includes about 120,000 clones, about 90% detected once. The sequences come from peripheral blood, collected on day 0 of AZD1222 vaccination. These receptors were obtained from an adult in good health.

The V call is TRBV25-1, the J call TRBJ1-2; 7 positions agree with TRBD1. CDR3 length: 14 amino acids. Germline loops: CDR1 MGHDK, CDR2 SYGVNS. V was clipped by 4 bases and J by 4 bases; unmatched bases: 6. The CDR3 protein is CASSVPGQSYGYTF. DNA for the CDR3: TGTGCCAGCAGTGTACCGGGACAGAGCTATGGCTACACCTTC.

The CDR3 DNA reads TGTGCCAGCAGTTACAACAGGCGGATGGATGGCTATGGCTACACCTTC. This gives the protein CASSYNRRMDGYGYTF. The genes are TRBV6-2 or TRBV6-3 and TRBJ1-2; weak D call: TRBD1 (5 bases). Germline lookup yields CDR1 MNHEY and CDR2 SVGEGT. This CDR3 contains 16 residues. Trimming left V 2 bases short and J 4 bases short, with 17 bases between.

V usage is TRBV15 and J usage is TRBJ2-1; D gene unclear. Germline values: CDR1 LNHNV, CDR2 YYDKDF (reference sequence). Trimming cost V 3 bases and J 10 bases, with 10 bases left between them. The CDR3 has 12 residues. The CDR3 reads CATSSVGSEQFF. In nucleotides, the CDR3 is TGTGCCACCAGCAGTGTAGGATCCGAGCAGTTCTTC. Together with reference TRBV15 and TRBJ2-1, the CDR3 gives the full variable domain: DAMVIQNPRYQVTQFGKPVTLSCSQTLNHNVMYWYQQKSSQAPKLLFHYYDKDFNNEADTPDNFQSRRPNTSFCFLDIRSPGLGDTAMYLCATSSVGSEQFFGPGTRLTVL.

CDR3 in DNA: TGTGCCAGCGACGCGGCCTTCGGGAACTATGGCTACACCTTC. This sequence encodes CASDAAFGNYGYTF. This chain joins TRBV6-5 and TRBJ1-2; D unresolved. Germline assignment: CDR1 MNHEY and CDR2 SVGAGI. Trimming cost V 8 bases and J 2 bases, with 15 bases left between them. The CDR3 loop spans 14 amino acids.

Regarding this clone: This specimen includes other DNA sequences encoding the same CDR3. The chain has TRBV6-2 or TRBV6-3 and TRBJ2-6; D gene unclear. Trimming stripped 4 bases from V and 0 bases from J, with 7 bases between. The length of the CDR3 is 15 residues. Germline V CDR1 and CDR2: MNHEY, SVGEGT. The CDR3 DNA reads as TGTGCCAGCAGTTCGAGGAGCTCTGGGGCCAACGTCCTGACTTTC. Translating gives CASSSRSSGANVLTF.

The V and J genes are TRBV2 and TRBJ1-5, with D tentatively TRBD1 (5 bases). The germline CDR1 and CDR2 sequences are SNHLY and FYNNEI. This CDR3 has 18 residues. Trimming pared 6 bases from V and 0 bases from J, leaving 21 bases between. CDR3: CASSRATGATLSNQPQHF. CDR3 coding DNA: TGTGCCAGCAGCCGAGCCACCGGGGCGACCCTTAGCAATCAGCCCCAGCATTTT.

This clone was found a few times. This chain links TRBV6-5 with TRBJ1-2, with TRBD1 identical over 8 bases. The V and J ends lost 1 base and 2 bases, in that order; junction bases with no gene match: 3. In germline, CDR1 is MNHEY, CDR2 SVGAGI. The CDR3 has 15 residues. The CDR3: CASSYLAGGNYGYTF. DNA for the CDR3: TGTGCCAGCAGTTACTTGGCAGGGGGCAACTATGGCTACACCTTC.

The rearrangement joins TRBV27 to TRBJ1-2; 7 bases align to TRBD1. Trimming took 3 bases from V and 0 from J; bases not matched to a gene: 1. Germline lookup yields CDR1 MNHEY and CDR2 SMNVEV (reference sequence). This CDR3 is built from 14 residues. The CDR3 sequence: CASSLDRTNYGYTF. CDR3 DNA sequence: TGTGCCAGCAGTTTGGACAGGACTAACTATGGCTACACCTTC.